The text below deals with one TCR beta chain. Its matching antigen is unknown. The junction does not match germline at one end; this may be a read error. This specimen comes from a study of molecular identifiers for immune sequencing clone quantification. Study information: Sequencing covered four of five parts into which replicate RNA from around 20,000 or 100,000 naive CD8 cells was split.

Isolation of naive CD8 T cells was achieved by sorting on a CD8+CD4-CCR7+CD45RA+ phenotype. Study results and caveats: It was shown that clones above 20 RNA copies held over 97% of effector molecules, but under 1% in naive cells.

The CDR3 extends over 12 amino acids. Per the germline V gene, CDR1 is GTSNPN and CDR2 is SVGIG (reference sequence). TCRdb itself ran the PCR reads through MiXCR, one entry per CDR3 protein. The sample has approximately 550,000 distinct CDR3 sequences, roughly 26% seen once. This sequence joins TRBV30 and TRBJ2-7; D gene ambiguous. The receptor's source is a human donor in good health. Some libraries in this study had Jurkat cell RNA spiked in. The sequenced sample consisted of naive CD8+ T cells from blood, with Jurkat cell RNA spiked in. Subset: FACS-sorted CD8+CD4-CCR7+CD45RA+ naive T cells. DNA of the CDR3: TGTGCCTGGGGTCTACCCGCCGGCGAGCAGTGCTTC. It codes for CAWGLPAGEQCF.